This TCR beta chain is drawn from a study of blood T cell repertoires in COVID-19. On the study more broadly: The analysed material was cDNA or gDNA that came from T cells, B-cell-depleted T cells, or PBMCs.

Study processing details: Estimates of nucleated cell counts were drawn from the amplification of reference gene primers. Only in-frame clones appear in the TCRdb table, and some are missing; sequencing was by immunoSEQ multiplex PCR. V and J calls and clone size are as listed in that table; D and trimming were resolved from the DNA. The data show about 200,000 clones, about 80% seen once. Everyone who took part was about 18 to 90 years old, and they came from 20 to 25 US areas. Self-reported history from a screening survey and questionnaire set each donor's cohort. The germline gives CDR1 SGHNT, CDR2 YYREEE (reference sequence). CDR3 length: 14 amino acids. Trimming pared 0 bases from V and 4 bases from J, leaving 8 bases between.

The sequence derives from a man in his forties who had recovered from COVID-19. Source material: PBMCs or T cells enriched from blood (not recorded which). This chain links TRBV5-4 with TRBJ2-1, with TRBD2 as a possible D gene (5 bases). Written as DNA, the CDR3 is TGTGCCAGCAGCTTGGTTAGGGAGTACAATGAGCAGTTCTTC. It yields the protein CASSLVREYNEQFF.